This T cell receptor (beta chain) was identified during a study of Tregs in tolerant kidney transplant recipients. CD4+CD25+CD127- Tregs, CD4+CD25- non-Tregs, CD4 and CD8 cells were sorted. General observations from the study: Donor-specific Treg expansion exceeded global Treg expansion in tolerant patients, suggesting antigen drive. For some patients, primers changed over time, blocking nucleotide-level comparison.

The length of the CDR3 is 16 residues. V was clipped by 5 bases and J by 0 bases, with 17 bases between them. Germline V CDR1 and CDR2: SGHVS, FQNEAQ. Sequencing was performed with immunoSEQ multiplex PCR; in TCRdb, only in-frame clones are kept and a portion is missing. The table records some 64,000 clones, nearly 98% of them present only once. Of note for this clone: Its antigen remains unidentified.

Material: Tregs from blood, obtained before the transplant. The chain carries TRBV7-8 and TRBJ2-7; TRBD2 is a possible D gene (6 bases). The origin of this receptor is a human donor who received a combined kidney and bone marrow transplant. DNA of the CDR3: TGTGCCAGCAGCCTTAGGGCGGGGCTCACCTCCTACGAGCAGTACTTC. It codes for CASSLRAGLTSYEQYF. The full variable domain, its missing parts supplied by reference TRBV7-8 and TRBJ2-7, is GAGVSQSPRYKVAKRGQDVALRCDPISGHVSLFWYQQALGQGPEFLTYFQNEAQLDKSGLPSDRFFAERPEGSVSTLKIQRTQQEDSAVYLCASSLRAGLTSYEQYFGPGTRLTVT.